The 3 T cell receptor beta chains presented below share a single source sample, sequenced in a study. TCRdb called the RT-PCR reads again in MiXCR, with one record for every CDR3 protein. The sample includes hundreds of thousands of distinct CDR3 sequences, 11% to 15% of them seen just once. The sequenced material came from memory CD4+ T cells from blood. These receptors originate from a female donor in good health, serving as a healthy control.

There are a few counts of this clonotype. The chain carries TRBV6-6 and TRBJ1-2; D remains unclear. The CDR3 covers 15 residues. The germline CDR1 and CDR2 sequences are MNHNY and SVGAGI (reference sequence). V gave up 6 bases and J gave up 2 bases, with 16 bases separating them. The CDR3 region is CASSPLRTANYGYTF. In DNA, the CDR3 is TGTGCCAGCAGCCCTCTTCGGACGGCAAACTATGGCTACACCTTC.

This clonotype was observed a few times. CDR3 protein: CASTHRAENEKLFF. CDR3 coding DNA: TGTGCCAGCACCCACAGGGCCGAAAATGAAAAACTGTTTTTT. The chain links TRBV7-9 to TRBJ1-4, with a weak D call TRBD1 (6 bases). V gave up 7 bases and J gave up 5 bases, with 14 bases separating them. Germline CDR1 and CDR2: SEHNR and FQNEAQ (reference sequence). CDR3 size: 14 residues.

The genes are TRBV20-1 and TRBJ1-1, with D possibly TRBD1 on 5 matching bases. Per the germline V gene, CDR1 is DFQATT and CDR2 is SNEGSKA (reference sequence). This CDR3 is 11 amino acids long. The V end lost 5 bases, the J end lost 5 bases, and 9 bases lay between the germline ends. The CDR3 region is CSARGQTEAFF. The CDR3 nucleotides are TGCAGTGCTCGCGGACAAACTGAAGCTTTCTTT.